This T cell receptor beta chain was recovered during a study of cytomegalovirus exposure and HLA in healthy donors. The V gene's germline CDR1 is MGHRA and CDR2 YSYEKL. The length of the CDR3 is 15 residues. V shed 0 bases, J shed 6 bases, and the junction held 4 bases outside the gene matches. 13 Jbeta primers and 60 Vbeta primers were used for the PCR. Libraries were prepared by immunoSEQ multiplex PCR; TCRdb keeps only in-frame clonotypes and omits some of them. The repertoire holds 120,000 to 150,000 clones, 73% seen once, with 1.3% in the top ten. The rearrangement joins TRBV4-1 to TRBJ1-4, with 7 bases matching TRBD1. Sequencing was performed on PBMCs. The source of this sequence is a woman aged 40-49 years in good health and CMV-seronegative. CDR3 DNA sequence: TGCGCCAGCAGCCAAGAGACAGGGTTGGATGAAAAACTGTTTTTT. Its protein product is CASSQETGLDEKLFF.